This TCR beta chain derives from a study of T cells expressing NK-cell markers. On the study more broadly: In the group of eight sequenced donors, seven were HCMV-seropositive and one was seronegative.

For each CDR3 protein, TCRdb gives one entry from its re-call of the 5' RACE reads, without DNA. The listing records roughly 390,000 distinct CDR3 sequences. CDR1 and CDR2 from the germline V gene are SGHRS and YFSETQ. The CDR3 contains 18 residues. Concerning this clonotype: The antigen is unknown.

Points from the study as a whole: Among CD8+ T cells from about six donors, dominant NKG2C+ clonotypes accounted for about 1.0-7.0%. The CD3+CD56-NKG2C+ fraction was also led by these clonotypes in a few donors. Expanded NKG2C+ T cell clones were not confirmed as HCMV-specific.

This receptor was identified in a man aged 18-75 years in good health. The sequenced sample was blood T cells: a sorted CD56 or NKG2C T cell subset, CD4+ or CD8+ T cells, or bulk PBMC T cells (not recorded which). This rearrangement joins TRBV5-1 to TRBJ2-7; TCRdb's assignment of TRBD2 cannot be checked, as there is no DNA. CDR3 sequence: CASSPTPTSGGYSYEQYF.